This T cell receptor beta chain was recorded in a study of T cell clones after liver transplantation. The overall study: HCV positivity affected three of eight recipients; the rest lacked autoimmune or viral indications.

The CDR3 has 15 amino acids. In germline, CDR1 is MDHEN, CDR2 SYDVKM. V lost 6 bases to trimming and J lost 6 bases, with 17 bases between them. On this clone: The antigen is unknown.

TCRdb keeps only in-frame clones here, not all; method: immunoSEQ multiplex PCR. The sample includes 65,000 to 90,000 clones, more than 75% of them seen just once. Unstimulated PBMCs were sorted into CD3+CD4+ and CD3+CD8+ populations. Study-wide points: Migration into the graft, not deletion, may explain lost graft donor-reactive T cells.

This TCR was recovered from a human donor who received a liver transplant. V usage is TRBV28 and J usage is TRBJ1-4, with D possibly matching TRBD1 (5 bases). The source was CD4+ T cells from blood, collected before liver transplant. CDR3: CASSSPQGGDEKLFF. For the CDR3, the DNA is TGTGCCAGCAGCTCCCCCCAGGGAGGGGATGAAAAACTGTTTTTT.